The 5 T cell receptor beta chains presented below share a single source sample, sequenced in a study of blood T cells in healthy people across ages (dated by TCRdb to between 2015 and 2016). Libraries were built with 5' RACE. The sequencing machine was an Illumina HiSeq 2500. A second PCR of roughly 7 to 11 cycles was performed with a sample-barcoded 5' primer and a J-beta primer mix. The public reads were quality trimmed at Q25 with fastp and then assembled into clones with MiXCR by TCRdb, keeping productive beta chains. Here each entry gathers all rows of one CDR3 protein and keeps the most common genes and DNA. Here the sample has 850,000 to 1,000,000 distinct CDR3 sequences; roughly 51% occur a single time. Over 20% of the sample comes from the top ten. The source material was blood. Receptors originate from a woman aged 60-75 years in good health.

This rearrangement joins TRBV6-5 to TRBJ2-7, with no clear D. Trimming cost V 3 bases and J 1 base, with 10 bases left between them. Per the germline V gene, CDR1 is MNHEY and CDR2 is SVGAGI. This CDR3 contains 14 residues. CDR3 nucleotides: TGTGCCAGCAGTTATACAGACGAGTCCTACGAGCAGTACTTC. This codes for CASSYTDESYEQYF.

The chain couples TRBV7-2 to TRBJ1-2; D possibly corresponds to TRBD1 (5 bases). CDR1 is SGHTA, CDR2 FQGNSA, per germline. Trimming removed 7 bases at V and 4 bases at J, with 22 bases between. The CDR3 is 16 residues long. CDR3 nucleotides: TGTGCCAGCAACCCCCCTCGGTCGGGGGTAAGCTATGGCTACACCTTC. The encoded protein is CASNPPRSGVSYGYTF.

The chain is built from TRBV9 and TRBJ2-1; no firm D call. Deletions cut 0 bases from V and 13 bases from J, with 23 bases between. There are 16 residues in the CDR3. Germline loops: CDR1 SGDLS, CDR2 YYNGEE. CDR3 loop: CASSVGTNELRETQFF. CDR3 nucleotides: TGTGCCAGCAGCGTAGGTACTAACGAACTACGAGAGACCCAGTTCTTC.

The chain uses TRBV15 and TRBJ2-4; weak D call: TRBD1 (7 bases). Looked up from germline, CDR1 is LNHNV and CDR2 is YYDKDF (reference sequence). CDR3 length: 16 amino acids. Trimming pared 0 bases from V and 0 bases from J, leaving 9 bases between. The CDR3 nucleotides are TGTGCCACCAGCAGAGACAGGGGGGCAGCCAAAAACATTCAGTACTTC. It translates to CATSRDRGAAKNIQYF.

The rearrangement uses TRBV20-1 and TRBJ1-1, with D possibly matching TRBD1 (5 bases). The V gene's germline CDR1 is DFQATT and CDR2 SNEGSKA (reference sequence). V shed 5 bases and J shed 7 bases, with 14 bases lying between them. The CDR3 runs to 12 residues. In DNA form, the CDR3 reads TGCAGTGCTGGGGGGGAGGGCATTGAAGCTTTCTTT. Protein product: CSAGGEGIEAFF.